This passage covers 5 T cell receptor beta chains from one sample sequenced in a study of cytotoxic CD8 clonotypes in ibrutinib-treated CLL. Assay: immunoSEQ multiplex PCR; the TCRdb copy retains only in-frame clones and omits some. The sample records 300,000 or so clones, 67% being singletons. The specimen comprised PBMCs, sampled after 36 months of ibrutinib treatment. These TCRs come from a human donor with chronic lymphocytic leukemia.

The chain has TRBV6-6 and TRBJ1-2; TRBD1 matches 7 bases. The length of the CDR3 is 14 residues. V gave up 5 bases and J gave up 1 base; unmatched junction bases: 4. Germline CDR1 reads MNHNY; CDR2 reads SVGAGI (reference sequence). As DNA, the CDR3 is TGTGCCAGCAGTGCGACAGGGTTTAACTATGGCTACACCTTC. This codes for CASSATGFNYGYTF.

The CDR3 reads CASSLGLARGRTEAFF. The CDR3 region has the DNA TGTGCCAGCAGCTTAGGCCTTGCGAGGGGGCGCACTGAAGCTTTCTTT. The chain joins TRBV13 to TRBJ1-1, with 7 bases lining up with TRBD1. V lost 0 bases to trimming and J lost 4 bases; unmatched junction nucleotides: 8. Germline CDR1 and CDR2: PRHDT and FYEKMQ (reference sequence). The CDR3 runs to 16 residues.

The V gene is TRBV25-1, the J gene TRBJ2-2; possibly TRBD2 for D (5 bases). The V gene's germline CDR1 is MGHDK and CDR2 SYGVNS. V was clipped by 4 bases and J by 3 bases, with 12 bases between them. The CDR3 contains 15 residues. The chain's CDR3 is CASSGDYPHTGELFF. CDR3 nucleotide sequence: TGTGCCAGCAGTGGAGACTACCCACACACCGGGGAGCTGTTTTTT.

The chain recombines TRBV28 with TRBJ2-5, with D hard to call. V lost 3 bases to trimming and J lost 5 bases, with 7 bases between them. The CDR3 covers 12 residues. In germline, CDR1 is MDHEN, CDR2 SYDVKM. The CDR3: CASSFTGETQYF. The CDR3 bases are TGTGCCAGCAGTTTCACCGGGGAGACCCAGTACTTC.

This clone appeared once. The V and J genes are TRBV12-5 and TRBJ2-1; TRBD1 or TRBD2 may be the D gene (5 bases each). CDR1 is LGHNT, CDR2 FRNRAP, per germline. V shed 0 bases and J shed 2 bases, with 8 bases lying between them. The CDR3 spans 15 residues. CDR3 amino acids: CASGLVGGPYNEQFF. Written as DNA, the CDR3 is TGTGCTAGTGGTTTGGTTGGGGGACCCTACAATGAGCAGTTCTTC.